Here is one T cell receptor (beta chain) with its context. What it recognizes is unknown. Germline assignment: CDR1 MNHEY and CDR2 SVGAGI. The CDR3 runs 13 residues. The data are from a study of STAT5B mutations in CD4+ large granular lymphocyte leukemia. Study outcomes and limitations: Main leukemic clonotypes were patient-specific, but about 25% appeared at low frequency elsewhere. Top patient clones used TRBV06 genes more often: 8/27 versus 2/35 in controls. Without putative leukemic clones, patient CD4-sorted repertoires remained more clonal than healthy CD4+ repertoires.

The survey-level immunoSEQ assay was used. Some clones are missing from TCRdb's copy, which holds only in-frame ones; the method was immunoSEQ multiplex PCR. Of under 55,000 clones listed, roughly 85% are singletons. The chain carries TRBV6-5 and TRBJ2-1; no clear D. The sequenced sample consisted of CD4+ T cells from blood buffy coats. The receptor's source is a human donor in good health. CDR3 sequence reads: CAQPSSANNEQFF. The CDR3, as DNA: TGTGCTCAGCCCAGTTCGGCGAACAATGAGCAGTTCTTC.